These 31 T cell receptor beta chains originate from one sample sequenced in a study of blood T cell repertoires in COVID-19. TCRdb's table, derived via immunoSEQ multiplex PCR, lists solely in-frame clones and lacks some. The profile shows tens of thousands of clones, about 73% of them singletons. The sample was peripheral blood. The receptors were sampled from a woman in her sixties or seventies with acute or convalescent COVID-19.

The genes are TRBV9 and TRBJ2-1; 11 bases are shared with TRBD1. Germline CDR1 reads SGDLS; CDR2 reads YYNGEE. CDR3 size: 17 residues. Trimming at V came to 5 bases and at J to 6 bases, leaving 13 bases not matched to a gene. This CDR3 reads CASSGIPRTGGFNEQFF. CDR3 nucleotides: TGTGCCAGCAGTGGGATACCTAGGACAGGGGGCTTCAATGAGCAGTTCTTC.

The J gene is TRBJ1-1, the V gene TRBV23-1; 11 bases are a match to TRBD1. TRBV23-1 is an ORF; its function is uncertain. This CDR3 region has 17 residues. The ends lost 3 bases at V and 5 bases at J; junction bases unmatched: 11. The CDR3 nucleotides are TGCGCCAGCAGTCATTGCCGGACAGGGGGCTTTTTGACTGAAGCTTTCTTT. It encodes CASSHCRTGGFLTEAFF.

Many counts were recorded for this clone. The J gene is TRBJ2-5, the V gene TRBV9; 8 nucleotides align to TRBD1. From germline, CDR1 is SGDLS and CDR2 YYNGEE. This CDR3 is 13 amino acids long. V shed 4 bases and J 7 bases; nucleotides not matched to a gene: 6. Here the CDR3 reads CASSPGQVGTQYF. The CDR3 nucleotides are TGTGCCAGCAGCCCGGGACAGGTCGGGACCCAGTACTTC.

The rearrangement uses TRBV10-3 and TRBJ2-7; perhaps TRBD2 as D (6 bases). Trimming removed 5 bases at V and 8 bases at J, with 13 bases between. The germline V gene encodes CDR1 ENHRY and CDR2 SYGVKD. The CDR3 sequence is 12 residues long. The CDR3: CAISLGGDQQYF. The CDR3 DNA is TGTGCCATCAGTTTAGGAGGGGACCAGCAGTACTTC.

The chain links TRBV10-3 to TRBJ1-1, with a possible D match to TRBD1 (6 bases). The CDR3 length is 13 residues. V gave up 10 bases and J gave up 2 bases, with 14 bases separating them. CDR1 and CDR2 (germline): ENHRY, SYGVKD. The CDR3 loop reads CATLQGGNTEAFF. The DNA of the CDR3 is TGTGCCACACTCCAAGGGGGTAACACTGAAGCTTTCTTT.

Only one count was recorded for this clone. V usage is TRBV7-9 and J usage is TRBJ1-4, with 7 bases fitting TRBD1. CDR1 and CDR2 (germline): SEHNR, FQNEAQ (reference sequence). This CDR3 spans 19 amino acids. Germline trimming cut 5 bases from V and 3 bases from J; bases unmatched to any gene: 18. DNA of the CDR3: TGTGCCAGCAGCACCCGGACAGGCTTTACCGGTCGGGCTAATGAAAAACTGTTTTTT. Translated: CASSTRTGFTGRANEKLFF.

This chain joins TRBV27 and TRBJ2-7; weak D call: TRBD2 (5 bases). Germline V gene sequence: CDR1 MNHEY, CDR2 SMNVEV (reference sequence). The CDR3 covers 14 residues. V shed 3 bases and J shed 0 bases, with 9 bases lying between them. This chain's CDR3 is CASSFTRDSYEQYF. In nucleotides, the CDR3 is TGTGCCAGCAGTTTTACTAGGGACTCCTACGAGCAGTACTTC.

The chain is built from TRBV19 and TRBJ2-7; 11 positions agree with TRBD2. Germline loops: CDR1 LNHDA, CDR2 SQIVND (reference sequence). The length of the CDR3 is 14 residues. Trimming at V came to 4 bases and at J to 2 bases, leaving 1 base not matched to a gene. Here the CDR3 DNA reads TGTGCCAGTAGTAGACTAGCGGGAACCTACGAGCAGTACTTC. It is translated as CASSRLAGTYEQYF.

This chain links TRBV29-1 with TRBJ2-3; possibly TRBD2 for D (5 bases). Trimming removed 4 bases from V and 8 bases from J, with 7 bases in between. Per germline, CDR1 SQVTM and CDR2 ANQGSEA. The CDR3 totals 10 residues. The CDR3 spells CSVGAGTQYF. As DNA, the CDR3 is TGCAGCGTTGGTGCGGGTACGCAGTATTTT.

This chain joins TRBV7-6 and TRBJ1-5; D remains unclear. CDR1 SGHVS and CDR2 FNYEAQ come from the germline V gene. V was cut by 5 bases and J by 4 bases, with 18 bases left in between. This CDR3 contains 16 residues. The CDR3 here is CASSPILQAGNQPQHF. Written as DNA, the CDR3 is TGTGCCAGCAGCCCAATCCTCCAGGCAGGAAATCAGCCCCAGCATTTT.

The chain links TRBV2 to TRBJ1-1; a possible D gene is TRBD1 (6 bases). The germline gives CDR1 SNHLY, CDR2 FYNNEI. Trimming pared 6 bases from V and 4 bases from J, leaving 15 bases between. The CDR3 is made up of 14 amino acids. CDR3 in amino acids: CASRDSVKGTEAFF. CDR3 coding DNA: TGTGCCAGCAGGGACAGTGTCAAGGGCACTGAAGCTTTCTTT.

The CDR3 DNA reads as TGTGCCAGCAGCTTAGCGGGCAGGGGGAATGAAAAACTGTTTTTT. Translation: CASSLAGRGNEKLFF. V and J are TRBV11-2 and TRBJ1-4, with 7 positions matching TRBD1. This CDR3 is 15 amino acids long. Germline CDR1 and CDR2: SGHAT and FQNNGV. Trimming at V came to 1 base and at J to 5 bases, leaving 4 bases not matched to a gene.

This clone appeared a single time. The rearrangement uses TRBV5-4 and TRBJ2-7, with D perhaps matching TRBD2 (6 bases). V was cut by 4 bases and J by 2 bases, with 13 bases left in between. CDR3 length: 14 amino acids. The germline V gene encodes CDR1 SGHNT and CDR2 YYREEE (reference sequence). The CDR3 region is CASSRTIRPYEQYF. The CDR3 nucleotides read TGTGCCAGCAGCCGGACTATTCGACCCTACGAGCAGTACTTC. The full variable domain, completed using reference TRBV5-4 and TRBJ2-7, is ETGVTQSPTHLIKTRGQQVTLRCSSQSGHNTVSWYQQALGQGPQFIFQYYREEENGRGNFPPRFSGLQFPNYSSELNVNALELDDSALYLCASSRTIRPYEQYFGPGTRLTVT.

V and J are TRBV28 and TRBJ1-2, with 9 bases fitting TRBD1. This CDR3 is 16 amino acids long. Trimming took 3 bases from V and 1 from J; bases not matched to a gene: 6. Germline-derived CDR1 and CDR2 are MDHEN and SYDVKM. The CDR3 loop is CASSFPRTGVNYGYTF. The CDR3 DNA follows: TGTGCCAGCAGTTTCCCTAGGACAGGGGTTAACTATGGCTACACCTTC.

The rearrangement uses TRBV11-3 and TRBJ2-1; TRBD1 matches at 8 bases. Germline CDR1 SGHNT, CDR2 YENEEA. This CDR3 is built from 15 residues. The trim removed 5 bases at V and 7 bases at J, leaving 10 bases unmatched. CDR3 sequence (DNA): TGTGCCAGCAGCCGCCCCGGACAGGGTATGAATGAGCAGTTCTTC. Protein product: CASSRPGQGMNEQFF.

The J gene is TRBJ2-3, the V gene TRBV24-1; 7 bases line up with TRBD1. Trimming removed 9 bases from V and 2 bases from J; junction bases left unmatched: 7. The V gene's germline CDR1 is KGHDR and CDR2 SFDVKD. The CDR3 extends over 14 amino acids. CDR3 region: CATGPGQNTDTQYF. The CDR3 bases are TGTGCCACCGGACCGGGACAGAACACAGATACGCAGTATTTT.

The V gene is TRBV6-2 or TRBV6-3, the J gene TRBJ1-6; no definite D call. Deletions cut 6 bases from V and 0 bases from J, with 12 bases between. Germline-derived CDR1 and CDR2 are MNHEY and SVGEGT. The CDR3 is 16 residues long. This CDR3 reads CASSSPTGSYNSPLHF. CDR3 bases: TGTGCCAGCAGCTCCCCGACGGGCTCCTATAATTCACCCCTCCACTTT.

The chain joins TRBV19 to TRBJ2-1; maybe TRBD2 (5 bases). This CDR3 contains 15 residues. Germline V gives CDR1 LNHDA, CDR2 SQIVND (reference sequence). Trimming stripped 5 bases from V and 0 bases from J, with 11 bases between. The CDR3 region is CASSSSRSSYNEQFF. DNA for the CDR3: TGTGCCAGTAGTTCTAGCCGTAGCTCCTACAATGAGCAGTTCTTC.

The chain joins TRBV6-5 to TRBJ2-3; no clear D gene. Per the germline V gene, CDR1 is MNHEY and CDR2 is SVGAGI. Trimming took 7 bases from V and 1 from J, leaving 12 bases between them. The CDR3 loop spans 14 amino acids. The CDR3 reads CASNRLYGTDTQYF. The CDR3 nucleotides are TGTGCCAGCAACCGACTCTATGGCACAGATACGCAGTATTTT.

Only one count was recorded for this clone. The chain uses TRBV28 and TRBJ2-1; 8 positions match TRBD2. CDR1 is MDHEN and CDR2 is SYDVKM in the germline V gene. This CDR3 spans 13 amino acids. V lost 5 bases to trimming and J lost 14 bases; unmatched junction nucleotides: 11. The CDR3 nucleotides read TGTGCCAGCAGTCCGGGGGTAGCGGGAAGGGAGTTCTTC. This gives the protein CASSPGVAGREFF.

The chain uses TRBV6-1 and TRBJ1-1; no firm D call. CDR3 length: 13 residues. V lost 3 bases to trimming and J lost 7 bases, with 12 bases between them. CDR1 is MNHNS, CDR2 SASEGT, per germline. The CDR3 loop reads CASSDPAPNEAFF. The CDR3 DNA reads as TGTGCCAGCAGTGATCCCGCGCCGAATGAAGCTTTCTTT.

This chain joins TRBV7-2 and TRBJ1-5; D is ambiguous. Trimming stripped 2 bases from V and 2 bases from J, with 7 bases between. CDR3 length: 14 residues. Germline-derived CDR1 and CDR2 are SGHTA and FQGNSA. The CDR3 coding sequence is TGTGCCAGCAGCTTATCCCATGGCAATCAGCCCCAGCATTTT. Translation gives CASSLSHGNQPQHF.

This chain links TRBV19 with TRBJ1-1; the match to TRBD1 covers 11 bases. The germline V gene encodes CDR1 LNHDA and CDR2 SQIVND (reference sequence). Losses at the gene ends were 3 bases for V and 4 bases for J; bases not matched to a gene: 10. This CDR3 contains 17 residues. CDR3 residues: CASSMLDRGPRGTEAFF. The CDR3 region has the DNA TGTGCCAGTAGTATGTTGGACAGGGGGCCTCGTGGCACTGAAGCTTTCTTT.

The rearrangement joins TRBV18 to TRBJ1-1; 7 bases agree with TRBD1. The CDR3 consists of 15 residues. V lost 2 bases to trimming and J lost 1 base; unmatched junction nucleotides: 4. From germline, CDR1 is KGHSH and CDR2 LQKENI. This CDR3 reads CASSPETGRNTEAFF. CDR3 nucleotides: TGTGCCAGCTCACCAGAGACAGGGAGGAACACTGAAGCTTTCTTT.

The V gene is TRBV29-1, the J gene TRBJ2-1; TRBD2 agrees at 13 bases. Germline values: CDR1 SQVTM, CDR2 ANQGSEA. J lost 3 bases, V lost 6 bases, and 14 bases had no gene match. The CDR3 runs to 18 residues. DNA of the CDR3: TGCAGCGTACTTAAGCGGGAACTAGCGGGAGGGATCTACAATGAGCAGTTCTTC. It is translated as CSVLKRELAGGIYNEQFF.

V gene TRBV14 combines with J gene TRBJ1-2; D may be TRBD1 (5 bases). The CDR3 length is 13 residues. CDR1 and CDR2 (germline): SGHDN, FVKESK. Between the trimmed V and J ends, which lost 5 bases and 7 bases, there was a span of 14 bases. The CDR3 nucleotides are TGTGCCAGCAGCGACCGGGGGGAGTCTGGCTACACCTTC. As protein: CASSDRGESGYTF.

The V and J genes are TRBV7-8 and TRBJ1-3, with TRBD1 identical over 9 bases. Trimming at V came to 5 bases and at J to 4 bases, leaving 6 bases not matched to a gene. The CDR3 is made up of 15 amino acids. The V gene's germline CDR1 is SGHVS and CDR2 FQNEAQ. Here the CDR3 reads CASSGTGGFGNTIYF. The CDR3 coding sequence is TGTGCCAGCAGCGGAACAGGGGGCTTCGGAAACACCATATATTTT.

The V gene is TRBV30, the J gene TRBJ1-5; D is undetermined. In germline, CDR1 is GTSNPN, CDR2 SVGIG (reference sequence). V gave up 3 bases and J gave up 0 bases, with 3 bases separating them. This CDR3 spans 12 amino acids. CDR3 in amino acids: CAWSRSNQPQHF. The CDR3 DNA reads TGTGCCTGGAGCCGTAGCAATCAGCCCCAGCATTTT.

DNA for the CDR3: TGTGCCAGTCGGGACACCAGGGCCCACGGGGAGCTGTTTTTT. Its translation: CASRDTRAHGELFF. V and J are TRBV5-6 and TRBJ2-2; D possibly corresponds to TRBD1 (6 bases). CDR3 length equals 14 residues. Germline V gene data show CDR1 as SGHDT and CDR2 as YYEEEE. The V gene lost 8 bases and the J gene lost 7 bases, with 18 bases spanning the gap.

This clone occurred a few times. The rearrangement uses TRBV19 and TRBJ2-1, with D perhaps TRBD1 (6 bases). Per the germline V gene, CDR1 is LNHDA and CDR2 is SQIVND (reference sequence). The CDR3 totals 16 residues. Trimming stripped 11 bases from V and 7 bases from J, with 27 bases between. CDR3 residues: CAVQPWGGQGGNEQFF. CDR3 sequence (DNA): TGTGCCGTCCAACCCTGGGGCGGCCAAGGGGGTAATGAGCAGTTCTTC.

The chain carries TRBV2 and TRBJ1-2; D gene unclear. Germline V lookup: CDR1 SNHLY, CDR2 FYNNEI. With 5 bases removed from V and 0 bases from J, the gap between germline ends came to 7 bases. The CDR3 covers 13 residues. The CDR3 nucleotides are TGTGCCAGCAGTAGAGAACCTAACTATGGCTACACCTTC. Translated: CASSREPNYGYTF.